Listed here are 18 T cell receptor beta chains from one sample, sequenced in a study of T cells in Graves' hyperthyroidism and ophthalmopathy. Authors of the study amplified TCR beta CDR3 regions from RNA transcripts. The HTBI primer set drove a first-round RT-PCR of the TCR CDR3. TCRdb reprocessed the multiplex PCR reads with MiXCR, giving one entry per CDR3 protein. The table shows around 620,000 distinct CDR3 sequences, with around 15% occurring only once. The sample comprised blood. All receptors derive from a woman in her thirties with Graves' hyperthyroidism.

This clonotype was found many times. V usage is TRBV11-3 and J usage is TRBJ1-6; D is perhaps TRBD1 (5 bases). Germline V gives CDR1 SGHNT, CDR2 YENEEA. This CDR3 contains 15 residues. V lost 1 base to trimming and J lost 7 bases, with 11 bases between them. The CDR3, as DNA: TGTGCCAGCAGCTTAGGGGGCCTGGAGAATTCACCCCTCCACTTT. Its translation is CASSLGGLENSPLHF.

CDR3 in amino acids: CASGLAGARAYEQYF. The CDR3 DNA follows: TGTGCCTCCGGACTAGCGGGAGCAAGGGCCTACGAGCAGTACTTC. The rearrangement links TRBV6-1 to TRBJ2-7; 13 nucleotides match TRBD2. The J segment lost 2 bases and the V segment lost 11 bases, leaving 9 bases of the junction unmatched. CDR1 and CDR2 from the germline V gene are MNHNS and SASEGT. The CDR3 length is 15 residues.

This clonotype came up a few times. The chain combines TRBV20-1 with TRBJ2-3, with D possibly matching TRBD2 (7 bases). The CDR3 runs to 14 residues. V was shortened by 3 bases and J by 2 bases, with 12 bases between the two germline ends. From germline, CDR1 is DFQATT and CDR2 SNEGSKA (reference sequence). CDR3 amino acids: CSARRGGPTDTQYF. The CDR3 nucleotides read TGCAGTGCTAGGAGGGGGGGTCCCACAGATACGCAGTATTTT.

In its sample, this clonotype was seen many times. This chain connects TRBV28 to TRBJ2-5, with 7 positions matching TRBD1. Germline CDR1 and CDR2: MDHEN and SYDVKM. Losses at the gene ends were 4 bases for V and 5 bases for J; bases not matched to a gene: 7. The CDR3 is 14 amino acids. CDR3 in amino acids: CASSSRQGEETQYF. Here the CDR3 DNA reads TGTGCCAGCAGTTCGAGACAGGGAGAGGAGACCCAGTACTTC.

For this clonotype: A single base separates this from a much larger clone, so it may be a read error. This sequence joins TRBV28 and TRBJ1-2; D may be TRBD1 (5 bases). V was trimmed by 8 bases and J by 8 bases, leaving 12 bases between them. Germline V CDR1 and CDR2: MDHEN, SYDVKM. The CDR3 is 11 residues long. The CDR3 region has the DNA TGTGCCAGCGGGACCGTCTTGGGCTACACCTTC. It specifies CASGTVLGYTF.

There are many counts of this clonotype. This chain joins TRBV28 and TRBJ1-5; D is unclear. Germline V lookup: CDR1 MDHEN, CDR2 SYDVKM. V was cut by 3 bases and J by 5 bases, with 8 bases left in between. The CDR3 sequence is 13 residues long. CDR3 residues: CASSLEAYQPQHF. The CDR3 nucleotides read TGTGCCAGCAGTTTGGAGGCCTATCAGCCCCAGCATTTT.

V usage is TRBV19 and J usage is TRBJ2-2, with D perhaps matching TRBD1 (6 bases). Germline V lookup: CDR1 LNHDA, CDR2 SQIVND (reference sequence). CDR3 length: 18 amino acids. V was pared by 10 bases and J by 2 bases, with 26 bases between. The chain's CDR3 is CATLDLDSRYDNTGELFF. Written as DNA, the CDR3 is TGTGCCACCCTCGACCTGGACAGTCGATACGATAACACCGGGGAGCTGTTTTTT.

This clonotype occurred many times. This chain links TRBV12-3 or TRBV12-4 with TRBJ1-1; 9 bases are a match to TRBD1. The CDR3 spans 16 residues. V shed 8 bases, J shed 0 bases, and the junction held 10 bases outside the gene matches. CDR3 region: CASGTGTGTLNTEAFF. The CDR3 DNA is TGTGCCAGCGGTACCGGGACAGGGACCCTGAACACTGAAGCTTTCTTT.

V and J are TRBV7-6 and TRBJ1-1, with 7 bases fitting TRBD1. In germline, CDR1 is SGHVS, CDR2 FNYEAQ. The J segment lost 1 base and the V segment lost 5 bases, leaving 13 bases of the junction unmatched. The CDR3 extends over 17 amino acids. The CDR3 nucleotides read TGTGCCAGCAGCCCAAGATCAGGGGGGGGTGGGAACACTGAAGCTTTCTTT. It encodes CASSPRSGGGGNTEAFF.

This clonotype was picked up many times. The chain recombines TRBV28 with TRBJ1-5; TRBD1 is a possible D gene (6 bases). Trimming stripped 3 bases from V and 7 bases from J, with 22 bases between. The germline gives CDR1 MDHEN, CDR2 SYDVKM. This CDR3 contains 17 residues. The DNA for the CDR3 is TGTGCCAGCAGTTTGGGTAGTATTGGGGGCACGTGGCAGCCCCAGCATTTT. Its translation is CASSLGSIGGTWQPQHF.

This clonotype was recorded many times. This chain connects TRBV6-1 to TRBJ1-2, with 9 positions matching TRBD1. The CDR3 has 13 amino acids. Germline CDR1 reads MNHNS; CDR2 reads SASEGT. The trim removed 6 bases at V and 10 bases at J, leaving 9 bases unmatched. The CDR3 DNA sequence: TGTGCCAGCAGATCTTGGACAGGGGTGGCCTACACCTTC. Translated, it gives CASRSWTGVAYTF.

The chain is built from TRBV12-3 or TRBV12-4 and TRBJ2-6; no reliable D call. V gave up 5 bases and J gave up 0 bases, with 8 bases separating them. This CDR3 region has 15 residues. DNA of the CDR3: TGTGCCAGCAGTCGGCCGCTCTCTGGGGCCAACGTCCTGACTTTC. It encodes CASSRPLSGANVLTF.

Remarks on this clonotype: One junction end does not reproduce the germline sequence, and a read error may be involved. V is TRBV30 and J is TRBJ1-3, with a weak D call TRBD1 (6 bases). In germline, CDR1 is GTSNPN, CDR2 SVGIG (reference sequence). The CDR3 sequence is 15 residues long. CDR3 in amino acids: CAWSVTGAAGNTIYF. The CDR3 nucleotides read TGTGCCTGGAGTGTAACGGGGGCCGCTGGGAACACCATATATTTT.

Only a few counts were recorded for this clonotype. This sequence joins TRBV4-1 and TRBJ1-2; D unclear. V was shortened by 4 bases and J by 4 bases, with 16 bases between the two germline ends. This CDR3 is 15 amino acids long. Germline loops: CDR1 MGHRA, CDR2 YSYEKL. The CDR3 sequence: CASSRLGLMAYGYTF. In nucleotides, the CDR3 is TGCGCCAGCAGCCGATTGGGCCTGATGGCCTATGGCTACACCTTC.

The V gene is TRBV6-1, the J gene TRBJ2-1, with a possible D match to TRBD1 (7 bases). V was pared by 5 bases and J by 12 bases, with 11 bases between. The V gene's germline CDR1 is MNHNS and CDR2 SASEGT. The CDR3 spans 11 residues. CDR3 DNA: TGTGCCAGCAGTCGGAGGGACAGGCAGTTCTTC. Translated, it gives CASSRRDRQFF.

The rearrangement links TRBV3-1 to TRBJ1-2, with a tentative D call TRBD1 (5 bases). Looked up from germline, CDR1 is LGHDT and CDR2 is YNNKEL (reference sequence). The CDR3 runs to 14 residues. V dropped 1 base and J dropped 8 bases, with 14 bases sitting between them. CDR3 nucleotide sequence: TGTGCCAGCAGCCAAGGCGTCACCAGGGCCGGCTACACCTTC. Translated: CASSQGVTRAGYTF.

The chain links TRBV20-1 to TRBJ2-5; 10 bases agree with TRBD2. Unmatched junction bases numbered 10, after V lost 2 bases and J lost 7 bases. This CDR3 comprises 15 residues. The germline V gene encodes CDR1 DFQATT and CDR2 SNEGSKA (reference sequence). CDR3 residues: CSARPLAGASATQYF. CDR3 nucleotide sequence: TGCAGTGCTAGACCTCTAGCGGGAGCCTCAGCGACCCAGTACTTC.

This clonotype was seen ten or more times. V is TRBV13 and J is TRBJ2-3; no definite D call. The CDR3 covers 12 residues. The germline gives CDR1 PRHDT, CDR2 FYEKMQ (reference sequence). Trimming left V 6 bases short and J 5 bases short, with 9 bases between. The CDR3 DNA is TGTGCCAGCAGTTTGACCAGAGATACGCAGTATTTT. Translating gives CASSLTRDTQYF.